This passage covers 21 T cell receptor beta chains from one sample sequenced in a study of blood T cell repertoires in COVID-19. Libraries were prepared by immunoSEQ multiplex PCR; TCRdb keeps only in-frame clonotypes and omits some of them. The sample includes about 250,000 clones, roughly 84% of them seen just once. The specimen was peripheral blood. Receptor source: a woman in her thirties or forties who had recovered from COVID-19.

The chain has TRBV6-6 and TRBJ2-7; D perhaps matches TRBD2 (5 bases). CDR1 MNHNY and CDR2 SVGAGI come from the germline V gene (reference sequence). V was shortened by 0 bases and J by 3 bases, with 6 bases between the two germline ends. The CDR3 covers 13 residues. CDR3 bases: TGTGCCAGCAGTTACTCAGAGGGCTACGAGCAGTACTTC. It translates to CASSYSEGYEQYF.

This chain joins TRBV3-1 (or the pseudogene TRBV3-2) and TRBJ2-7, with D possibly being TRBD1 (6 bases). V lost 3 bases, J lost 1 base, and 13 bases lay in between. Germline V gives CDR1 LGHDT, CDR2 YNNKEL (reference sequence). The CDR3 extends over 15 amino acids. The chain's CDR3 is CASSQYPDSSYEQYF. CDR3 bases: TGTGCCAGCAGCCAGTATCCGGACAGTTCCTACGAGCAGTACTTC.

The chain has TRBV4-1 and TRBJ1-2, with 7 bases lining up with TRBD1. Germline V CDR1 and CDR2: MGHRA, YSYEKL. The CDR3 runs to 13 residues. The V gene end was trimmed by 6 bases and the J gene end by 7 bases; junction bases not matched to a gene: 8. In DNA form, the CDR3 reads TGCGCCAGCAGTGGTGACAGGGCTGCTGGCTACACCTTC. It specifies CASSGDRAAGYTF.

The chain uses TRBV19 and TRBJ1-6; D perhaps matches TRBD1 (5 bases). This CDR3 region has 14 residues. Germline V gene data show CDR1 as LNHDA and CDR2 as SQIVND (reference sequence). V lost 3 bases to trimming and J lost 7 bases, with 10 bases between them. This CDR3 reads CASSITGGNSPLHF. Here the CDR3 DNA reads TGTGCCAGTAGTATCACAGGTGGAAATTCACCCCTCCACTTT.

The chain is built from TRBV6-6 and TRBJ2-1; TRBD2 might be the D (5 bases). In germline, CDR1 is MNHNY, CDR2 SVGAGI (reference sequence). The CDR3 loop spans 15 amino acids. V dropped 7 bases and J dropped 6 bases, with 19 bases sitting between them. In DNA, the CDR3 is TGTGCCAGCACCACAAGGACTCACCGCGGCAATGAGCAGTTCTTC. Translated: CASTTRTHRGNEQFF.

V gene TRBV28 combines with J gene TRBJ2-1; TRBD2 is a possible D gene (6 bases). CDR3 length: 13 amino acids. Germline V CDR1 and CDR2: MDHEN, SYDVKM. V lost 6 bases and J 4 bases, leaving 10 bases between the germline ends. The CDR3 bases are TGTGCCAGCAGGGGGAGGATTTACAATGAGCAGTTCTTC. Translated, it gives CASRGRIYNEQFF. Full variable domain (rest looked up from reference TRBV28 and TRBJ2-1): DVKVTQSSRYLVKRTGEKVFLECVQDMDHENMFWYRQDPGLGLRLIYFSYDVKMKEKGDIPEGYSVSREKKERFSLILESASTNQTSMYLCASRGRIYNEQFFGPGTRLTVL.

J is TRBJ2-5 and V is TRBV5-1, with TRBD1 identical over 7 bases. The CDR3 has 13 amino acids. V trimming: 4 bases; J trimming: 5 bases; junction bases outside the gene matches: 5. The germline gives CDR1 SGHRS, CDR2 YFSETQ. CDR3 residues: CASSEQGSETQYF. CDR3 sequence (DNA): TGCGCCAGCAGCGAACAGGGGTCCGAGACCCAGTACTTC.

This chain connects TRBV27 to TRBJ2-5, with TRBD2 identical over 8 bases. Germline-derived CDR1 and CDR2 are MNHEY and SMNVEV (reference sequence). After removal of 3 bases from V and 4 bases from J, the junction contained 4 bases not matched to a gene. The CDR3 runs 14 residues. The CDR3 DNA sequence: TGTGCCAGCAGTTTCGGGGGGGCCCCAGAGACCCAGTACTTC. It yields the protein CASSFGGAPETQYF.

The rearrangement joins TRBV2 to TRBJ2-7, with TRBD1 matching over 9 bases. The CDR3 runs 14 residues. Germline V gene lookup returns CDR1 SNHLY and CDR2 FYNNEI. The V gene end was trimmed by 3 bases and the J gene end by 1 base; junction bases not matched to a gene: 1. The CDR3 region has the DNA TGTGCCAGCAGTGACGGGACAGGGTCCTACGAGCAGTACTTC. It is translated as CASSDGTGSYEQYF.

The chain has TRBV28 and TRBJ2-1; TRBD1 aligns across 7 bases. This CDR3 comprises 14 residues. CDR1 is MDHEN, CDR2 SYDVKM, per germline. After removal of 6 bases from V and 8 bases from J, the junction contained 10 bases not matched to a gene. The CDR3 protein is CASSPGTASHEQFF. The DNA for the CDR3 is TGTGCCAGCAGCCCCGGGACAGCGAGCCATGAGCAGTTCTTC.

This chain links TRBV28 with TRBJ1-1; the D gene is possibly TRBD1 (6 bases). This CDR3 is 16 amino acids long. V was trimmed by 3 bases and J by 1 base, leaving 15 bases between them. Germline V gives CDR1 MDHEN, CDR2 SYDVKM. CDR3 sequence (DNA): TGTGCCAGCAGTTTCCAGCCCTCCAGGGGGAACACTGAAGCTTTCTTT. Its protein product is CASSFQPSRGNTEAFF.

As to this clone: Other nucleotide sequences from this sample produce the same CDR3. The gene calls are TRBV28 and TRBJ1-2; D remains ambiguous. The CDR3 runs 12 residues. The V end lost 5 bases, the J end lost 4 bases, and 8 bases lay between the germline ends. Germline V gives CDR1 MDHEN, CDR2 SYDVKM. CDR3 bases: TGTGCCAGCAGTCTTAGCGGCTATGGCTACACCTTC. Amino acid sequence: CASSLSGYGYTF.

The chain recombines TRBV25-1 with TRBJ2-5; 10 positions match TRBD1. V dropped 1 base and J dropped 4; count of bases not matched to a gene: 6. CDR1 and CDR2 (germline): MGHDK, SYGVNS. The CDR3 is 16 residues long. CDR3 nucleotides: TGTGCCAGCAGTGAATTTTTGGGACAGGGGAGAGAGACCCAGTACTTC. Translated: CASSEFLGQGRETQYF.

In DNA, the CDR3 is TGTGCCATCAGTGCACAGGAACGTTTCACCTTC. Residues: CAISAQERFTF. The V gene is TRBV10-3, the J gene TRBJ1-2, with a weak D call TRBD1 (5 bases). Trimming took off 4 bases at V and 13 bases at J, with 13 bases between the two ends. CDR3 length equals 11 residues. Germline V gene sequence: CDR1 ENHRY, CDR2 SYGVKD.

This chain joins TRBV7-9 and TRBJ1-5; 8 bases map to TRBD1. Germline V gives CDR1 SEHNR, CDR2 FQNEAQ (reference sequence). The CDR3 length is 15 residues. Trimming at V came to 5 bases and at J to 1 base, leaving 4 bases not matched to a gene. CDR3 DNA: TGTGCCAGCAGCCCCCAGGGGGCGAGCAATCAGCCCCAGCATTTT. The encoded protein is CASSPQGASNQPQHF.

CDR3 in amino acids: CASSLAADTQYF. Written as DNA, the CDR3 is TGTGCCAGCAGCTTGGCGGCAGATACGCAGTATTTT. V and J are TRBV5-4 and TRBJ2-3; no firm D call. Trimming took off 0 bases at V and 4 bases at J, with 3 bases between the two ends. Germline V CDR1 and CDR2: SGHNT, YYREEE (reference sequence). There are 12 residues in the CDR3.

V usage is TRBV30 and J usage is TRBJ1-2, with 7 bases matching TRBD1. Germline lookup yields CDR1 GTSNPN and CDR2 SVGIG (reference sequence). The CDR3 has 14 residues. After removal of 0 bases from V and 5 bases from J, the junction contained 6 bases not matched to a gene. The CDR3 loop reads CAWSVQAGGYGYTF. For the CDR3, the DNA is TGTGCCTGGAGTGTACAGGCAGGGGGGTATGGCTACACCTTC.

V and J are TRBV3-1 (or the pseudogene TRBV3-2) and TRBJ2-7, with D hard to call. CDR3 size: 12 residues. Germline V gene sequence: CDR1 LGHDT, CDR2 YNNKEL (reference sequence). The V end was cut by 5 bases, the J end by 1 base, with 6 bases between. CDR3 in amino acids: CASSELSYEQYF. CDR3 coding DNA: TGTGCCAGCAGCGAACTATCCTACGAGCAGTACTTC.

The chain combines TRBV6-1 with TRBJ2-3; D is possibly TRBD2 (5 bases). The V gene's germline CDR1 is MNHNS and CDR2 SASEGT. The V end was cut by 3 bases, the J end by 6 bases, with 10 bases between. The CDR3 extends over 13 amino acids. CDR3 sequence: CASSERLKDTQYF. The CDR3 coding sequence is TGTGCCAGCAGTGAGAGACTAAAGGATACGCAGTATTTT.

The chain carries TRBV2 and TRBJ2-5, with D tentatively TRBD1 (5 bases). Trimming pared 4 bases from V and 2 bases from J, leaving 5 bases between. The CDR3 is 12 amino acids. Germline V gene data show CDR1 as SNHLY and CDR2 as FYNNEI. DNA for the CDR3: TGTGCCAGCAGTGGACAGCAAGAGACCCAGTACTTC. This codes for CASSGQQETQYF. Using reference TRBV2 and TRBJ2-5 for the parts outside the CDR3, the full variable domain is EPEVTQTPSHQVTQMGQEVILRCVPISNHLYFYWYRQILGQKVEFLVSFYNNEISEKSEIFDDQFSVERPDGSNFTLKIRSTKLEDSAMYFCASSGQQETQYFGPGTRLLVL.

This chain links TRBV19 with TRBJ1-1; maybe TRBD1 (5 bases). Looked up from germline, CDR1 is LNHDA and CDR2 is SQIVND (reference sequence). Trimming removed 7 bases from V and 0 bases from J, with 15 bases in between. The CDR3 runs to 15 residues. The CDR3 sequence is CASTDLTGMNTEAFF. DNA of the CDR3: TGTGCCAGTACCGACCTCACAGGTATGAACACTGAAGCTTTCTTT.